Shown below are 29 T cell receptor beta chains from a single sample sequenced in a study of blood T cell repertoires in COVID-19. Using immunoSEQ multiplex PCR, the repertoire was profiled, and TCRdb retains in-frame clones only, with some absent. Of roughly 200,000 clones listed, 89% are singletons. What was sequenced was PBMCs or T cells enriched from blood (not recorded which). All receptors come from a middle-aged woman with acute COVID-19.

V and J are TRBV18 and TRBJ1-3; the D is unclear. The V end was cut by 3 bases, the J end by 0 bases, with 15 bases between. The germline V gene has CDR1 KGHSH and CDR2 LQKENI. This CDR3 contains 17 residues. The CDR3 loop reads CASSPAGVGPSGNTIYF. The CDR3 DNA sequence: TGTGCCAGCTCACCCGCCGGGGTGGGCCCCTCTGGAAACACCATATATTTT.

The CDR3 spells CASSLGEGRYNEKLFF. CDR3 DNA: TGTGCCAGCAGCCTGGGGGAGGGGCGCTATAATGAAAAACTGTTTTTT. The chain is built from TRBV5-5 and TRBJ1-4, with D possibly TRBD1 on 5 matching bases. The CDR3 consists of 16 residues. The germline V gene encodes CDR1 SGHKS and CDR2 YYEKEE (reference sequence). Trimming left V 4 bases short and J 4 bases short, with 17 bases between.

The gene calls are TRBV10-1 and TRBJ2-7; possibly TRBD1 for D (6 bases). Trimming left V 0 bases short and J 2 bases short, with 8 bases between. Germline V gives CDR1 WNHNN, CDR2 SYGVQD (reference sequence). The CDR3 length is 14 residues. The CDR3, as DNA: TGCGCCAGCAGTGAGTCAGGGGGACCCTACGAGCAGTACTTC. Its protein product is CASSESGGPYEQYF.

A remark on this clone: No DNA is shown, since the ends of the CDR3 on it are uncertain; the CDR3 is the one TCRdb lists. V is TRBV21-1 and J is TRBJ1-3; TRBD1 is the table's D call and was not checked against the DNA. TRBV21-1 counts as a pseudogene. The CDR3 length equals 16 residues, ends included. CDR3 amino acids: CASSKPIWGPGNTIYF.

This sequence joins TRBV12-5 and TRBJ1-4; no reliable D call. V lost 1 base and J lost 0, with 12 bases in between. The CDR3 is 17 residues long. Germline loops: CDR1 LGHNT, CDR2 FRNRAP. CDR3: CASGLARAGTTNEKLFF. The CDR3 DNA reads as TGTGCTAGTGGTTTGGCGAGGGCGGGAACAACTAATGAAAAACTGTTTTTT. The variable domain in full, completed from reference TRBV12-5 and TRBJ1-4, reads DARVTQTPRHKVTEMGQEVTMRCQPILGHNTVFWYRQTMMQGLELLAYFRNRAPLDDSGMPKDRFSAEMPDATLATLKIQPSEPRDSAVYFCASGLARAGTTNEKLFFGSGTQLSVL.

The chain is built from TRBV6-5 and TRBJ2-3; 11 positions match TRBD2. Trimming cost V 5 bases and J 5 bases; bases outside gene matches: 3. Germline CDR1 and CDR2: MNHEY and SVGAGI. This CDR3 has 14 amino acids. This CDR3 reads CASSRGTSGDTQYF. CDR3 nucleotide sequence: TGTGCCAGCAGTCGAGGGACTAGCGGAGATACGCAGTATTTT.

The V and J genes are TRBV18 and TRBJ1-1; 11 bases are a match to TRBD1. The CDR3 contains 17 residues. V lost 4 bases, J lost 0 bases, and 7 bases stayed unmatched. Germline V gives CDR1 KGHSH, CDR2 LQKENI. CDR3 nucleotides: TGTGCCAGCTCACGGGACAGGGGGGTCTCGATGAACACTGAAGCTTTCTTT. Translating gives CASSRDRGVSMNTEAFF.

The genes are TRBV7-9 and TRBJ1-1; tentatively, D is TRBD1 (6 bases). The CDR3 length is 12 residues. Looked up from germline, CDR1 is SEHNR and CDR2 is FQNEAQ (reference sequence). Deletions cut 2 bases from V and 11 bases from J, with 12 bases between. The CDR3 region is CASSLIGGAAFF. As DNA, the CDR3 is TGTGCCAGCAGCTTAATTGGGGGGGCGGCTTTCTTT.

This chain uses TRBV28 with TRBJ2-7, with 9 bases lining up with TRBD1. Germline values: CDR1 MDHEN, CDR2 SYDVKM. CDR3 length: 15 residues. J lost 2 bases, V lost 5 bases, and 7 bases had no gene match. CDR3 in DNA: TGTGCCAGCAGTGGGGGACAGGGTAGTACCTACGAGCAGTACTTC. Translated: CASSGGQGSTYEQYF. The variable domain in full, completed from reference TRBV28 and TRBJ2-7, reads DVKVTQSSRYLVKRTGEKVFLECVQDMDHENMFWYRQDPGLGLRLIYFSYDVKMKEKGDIPEGYSVSREKKERFSLILESASTNQTSMYLCASSGGQGSTYEQYFGPGTRLTVT.

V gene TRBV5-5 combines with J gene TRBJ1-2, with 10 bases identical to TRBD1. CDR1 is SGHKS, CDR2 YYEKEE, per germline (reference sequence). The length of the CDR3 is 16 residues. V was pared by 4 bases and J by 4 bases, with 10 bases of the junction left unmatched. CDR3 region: CASSTDPGTGVYGYTF. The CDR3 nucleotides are TGTGCCAGCAGCACAGACCCCGGGACAGGGGTCTATGGCTACACCTTC. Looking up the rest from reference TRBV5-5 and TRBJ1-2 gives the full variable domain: DAGVTQSPTHLIKTRGQQVTLRCSPISGHKSVSWYQQVLGQGPQFIFQYYEKEERGRGNFPDRFSARQFPNYSSELNVNALLLGDSALYLCASSTDPGTGVYGYTFGSGTRLTVV.

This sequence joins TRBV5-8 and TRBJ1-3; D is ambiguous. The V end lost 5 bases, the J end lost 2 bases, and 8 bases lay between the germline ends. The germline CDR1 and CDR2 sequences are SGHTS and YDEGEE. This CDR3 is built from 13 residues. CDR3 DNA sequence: TGTGCCAGCAGAATGAGGGCTGGAAACACCATATATTTT. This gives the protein CASRMRAGNTIYF.

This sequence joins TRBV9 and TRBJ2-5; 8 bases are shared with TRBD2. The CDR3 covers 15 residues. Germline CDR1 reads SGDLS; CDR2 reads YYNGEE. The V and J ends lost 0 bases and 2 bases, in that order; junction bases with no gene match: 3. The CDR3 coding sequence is TGTGCCAGCAGCGTAGCCCCTAGCGGGCAAGAGACCCAGTACTTC. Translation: CASSVAPSGQETQYF.

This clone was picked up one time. The CDR3 protein is CAWNPRGDTEAFF. The DNA of the CDR3 is TGTGCCTGGAATCCCAGGGGGGACACTGAAGCTTTCTTT. The genes are TRBV30 and TRBJ1-1, with TRBD1 matching 7 bases. The junction had 5 bases not matched to a gene; V was cut back by 4 bases and J by 3 bases. Germline values: CDR1 GTSNPN, CDR2 SVGIG (reference sequence). The CDR3 loop spans 13 amino acids.

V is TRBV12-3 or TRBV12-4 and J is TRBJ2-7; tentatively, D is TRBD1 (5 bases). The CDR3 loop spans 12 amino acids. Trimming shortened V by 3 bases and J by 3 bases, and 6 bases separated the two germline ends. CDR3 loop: CASSFTGYEQYF. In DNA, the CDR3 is TGTGCCAGCAGTTTCACAGGCTACGAGCAGTACTTC.

The CDR3: CASSAGTSGGGETQYF. For the CDR3, the DNA is TGTGCCAGCAGCGCGGGGACTAGCGGGGGTGGGGAGACCCAGTACTTC. This chain links TRBV11-3 with TRBJ2-5; 14 positions match TRBD2. Per germline, CDR1 SGHNT and CDR2 YENEEA. V was clipped by 5 bases and J by 5 bases; unmatched bases: 7. This CDR3 is built from 16 residues.

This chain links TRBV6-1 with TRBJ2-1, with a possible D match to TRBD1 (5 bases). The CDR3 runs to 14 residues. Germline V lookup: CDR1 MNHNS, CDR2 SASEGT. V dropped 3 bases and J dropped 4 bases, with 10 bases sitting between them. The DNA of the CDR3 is TGTGCCAGCAGTGAGGGCCAGGGTTACAATGAGCAGTTCTTC. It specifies CASSEGQGYNEQFF.

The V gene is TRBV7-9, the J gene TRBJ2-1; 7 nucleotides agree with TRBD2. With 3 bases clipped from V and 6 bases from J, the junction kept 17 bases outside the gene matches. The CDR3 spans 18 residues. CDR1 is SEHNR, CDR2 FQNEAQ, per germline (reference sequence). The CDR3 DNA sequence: TGTGCCAGCAGCTTGGGGATCTTGGGGCGGGAGCTCCTCAATGAGCAGTTCTTC. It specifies CASSLGILGRELLNEQFF. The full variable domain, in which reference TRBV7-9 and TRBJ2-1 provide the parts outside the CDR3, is DTGVSQNPRHKITKRGQNVTFRCDPISEHNRLYWYRQTLGQGPEFLTYFQNEAQLEKSRLLSDRFSAERPKGSFSTLEIQRTEQGDSAMYLCASSLGILGRELLNEQFFGPGTRLTVL.

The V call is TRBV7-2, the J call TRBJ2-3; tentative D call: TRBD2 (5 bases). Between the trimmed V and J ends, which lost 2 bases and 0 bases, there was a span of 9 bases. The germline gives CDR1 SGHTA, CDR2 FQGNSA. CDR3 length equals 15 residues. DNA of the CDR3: TGTGCCAGCAGCTTAAGCGGCGTTAGCACAGATACGCAGTATTTT. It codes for CASSLSGVSTDTQYF.

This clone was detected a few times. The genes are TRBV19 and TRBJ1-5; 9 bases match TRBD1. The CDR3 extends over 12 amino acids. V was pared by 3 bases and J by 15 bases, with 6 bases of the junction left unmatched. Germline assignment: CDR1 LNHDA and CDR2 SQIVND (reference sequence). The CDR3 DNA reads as TGTGCCAGTAGTATCCCTGAGACAGGGGGGCATTTT. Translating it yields CASSIPETGGHF.

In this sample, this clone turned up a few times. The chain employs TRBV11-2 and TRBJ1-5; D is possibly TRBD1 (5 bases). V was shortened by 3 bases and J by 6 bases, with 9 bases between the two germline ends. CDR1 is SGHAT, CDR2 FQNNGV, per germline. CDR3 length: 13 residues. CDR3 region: CASSFGQGQPQHF. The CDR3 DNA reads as TGTGCCAGCAGCTTCGGTCAGGGTCAGCCCCAGCATTTT.

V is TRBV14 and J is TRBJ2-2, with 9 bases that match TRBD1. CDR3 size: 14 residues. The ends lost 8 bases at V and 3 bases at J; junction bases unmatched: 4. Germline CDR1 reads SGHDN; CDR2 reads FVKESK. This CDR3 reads CASSGQGYTGELFF. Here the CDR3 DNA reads TGTGCCAGCTCGGGACAGGGTTACACCGGGGAGCTGTTTTTT.

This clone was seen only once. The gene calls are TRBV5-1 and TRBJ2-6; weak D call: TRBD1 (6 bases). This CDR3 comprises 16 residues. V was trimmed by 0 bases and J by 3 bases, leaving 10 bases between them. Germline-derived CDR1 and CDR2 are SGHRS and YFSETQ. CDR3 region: CASSLDRVYGANVLTF. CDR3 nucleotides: TGCGCCAGCAGCTTGGACAGGGTGTATGGGGCCAACGTCCTGACTTTC.

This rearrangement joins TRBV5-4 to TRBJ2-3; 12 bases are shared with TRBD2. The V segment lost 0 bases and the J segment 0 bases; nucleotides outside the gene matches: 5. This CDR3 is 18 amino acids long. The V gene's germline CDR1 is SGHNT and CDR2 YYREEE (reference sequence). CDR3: CASSLGTSGGYSTDTQYF. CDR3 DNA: TGTGCCAGCAGCTTGGGTACTAGCGGGGGGTATAGCACAGATACGCAGTATTTT.

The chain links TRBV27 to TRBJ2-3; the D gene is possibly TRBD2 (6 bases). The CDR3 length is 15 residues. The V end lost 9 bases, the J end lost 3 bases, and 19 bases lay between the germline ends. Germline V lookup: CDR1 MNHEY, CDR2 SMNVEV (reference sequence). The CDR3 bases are TGTGCCAGTGGAGCATTCGCAGGGAGGACAGATACGCAGTATTTT. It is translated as CASGAFAGRTDTQYF.

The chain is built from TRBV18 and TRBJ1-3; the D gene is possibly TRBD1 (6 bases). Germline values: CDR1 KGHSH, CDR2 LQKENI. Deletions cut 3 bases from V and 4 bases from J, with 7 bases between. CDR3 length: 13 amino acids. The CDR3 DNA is TGTGCCAGCTCACCCGGACAGGGAAACACCATATATTTT. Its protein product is CASSPGQGNTIYF.

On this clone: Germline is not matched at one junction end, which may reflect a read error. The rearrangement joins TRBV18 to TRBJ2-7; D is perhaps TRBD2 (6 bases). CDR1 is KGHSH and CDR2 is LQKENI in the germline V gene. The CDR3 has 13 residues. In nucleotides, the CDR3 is TGTGCCAGCTCGCCACAGGAGGGTTACGAGCAGTACTTC. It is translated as CASSPQEGYEQYF.

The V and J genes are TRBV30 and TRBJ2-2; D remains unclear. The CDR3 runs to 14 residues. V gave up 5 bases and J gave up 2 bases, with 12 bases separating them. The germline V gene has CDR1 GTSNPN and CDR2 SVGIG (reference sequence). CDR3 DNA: TGTGCCTGGTTGGGCAACCCCAACACCGGGGAGCTGTTTTTT. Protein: CAWLGNPNTGELFF.

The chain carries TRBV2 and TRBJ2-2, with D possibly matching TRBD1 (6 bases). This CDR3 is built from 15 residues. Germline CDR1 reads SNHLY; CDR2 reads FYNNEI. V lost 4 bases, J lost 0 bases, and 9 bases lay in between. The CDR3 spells CASSVAGANTGELFF. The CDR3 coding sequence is TGTGCCAGCAGTGTGGCAGGGGCGAACACCGGGGAGCTGTTTTTT.

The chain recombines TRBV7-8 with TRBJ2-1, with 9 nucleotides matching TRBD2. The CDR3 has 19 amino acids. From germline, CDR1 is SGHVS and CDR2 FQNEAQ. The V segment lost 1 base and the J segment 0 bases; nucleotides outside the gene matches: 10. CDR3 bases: TGTGCCAGCAGCTTAGGGCGGGGGGGCTTCACGAGCTCCTACAATGAGCAGTTCTTC. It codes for CASSLGRGGFTSSYNEQFF.